This T cell receptor (beta chain) was found in a study of metastatic and nonmetastatic thyroid tumors. Study information: Across peripheral blood and tumor or nodule tissue samples taken from malignant and benign thyroid patients, the repertoires were compared with one another.

This clone was seen many times. Additional DNA sequences in this sample encode the identical CDR3. Per the study methods: The distant-metastasis classifier for papillary thyroid cancer was built from CDR3 differences across clinicopathological groups. TCRdb re-called clones via MiXCR from the PCR reads. Here the V and J calls rest on TCRdb's processing, not on the authors' analysis. This table holds about 92,000 clones, under 15% found once. Thyroid surgery had not been preceded by any treatment in any patient. The sequencing input was blood. This receptor was obtained from a female donor with papillary thyroid cancer or a benign thyroid nodule (not recorded which). Some clones in this sample may be carry-over from other donors' samples.

The CDR3 is CASSLQGGPSYEQYF. The CDR3 DNA reads as TGTGCCAGCAGCTTACAGGGGGGTCCGTCCTACGAGCAGTACTTC. The chain has TRBV7-6 and TRBJ2-7, with D perhaps matching TRBD1 (7 bases). CDR1 is SGHVS, CDR2 FNYEAQ, per germline. Trimming took off 2 bases at V and 1 base at J, with 12 bases between the two ends. CDR3 length: 15 amino acids.